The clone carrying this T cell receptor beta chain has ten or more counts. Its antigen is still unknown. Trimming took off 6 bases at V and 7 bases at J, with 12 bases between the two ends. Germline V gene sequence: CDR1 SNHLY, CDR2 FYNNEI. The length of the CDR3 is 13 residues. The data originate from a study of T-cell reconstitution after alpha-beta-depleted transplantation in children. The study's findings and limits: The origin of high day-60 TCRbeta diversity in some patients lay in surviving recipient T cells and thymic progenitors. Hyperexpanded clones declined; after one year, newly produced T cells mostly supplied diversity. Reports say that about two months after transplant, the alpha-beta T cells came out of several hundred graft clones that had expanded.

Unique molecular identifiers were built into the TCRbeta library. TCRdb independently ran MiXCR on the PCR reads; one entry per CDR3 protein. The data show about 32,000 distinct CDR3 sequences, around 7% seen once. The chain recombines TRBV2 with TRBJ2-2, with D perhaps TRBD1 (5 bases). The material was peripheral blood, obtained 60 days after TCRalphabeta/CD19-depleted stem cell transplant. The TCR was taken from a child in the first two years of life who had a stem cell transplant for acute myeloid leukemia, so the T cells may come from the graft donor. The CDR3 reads CASRGLLGGELFF. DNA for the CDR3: TGTGCCAGCAGGGGGCTCCTCGGCGGGGAGCTGTTTTTT.